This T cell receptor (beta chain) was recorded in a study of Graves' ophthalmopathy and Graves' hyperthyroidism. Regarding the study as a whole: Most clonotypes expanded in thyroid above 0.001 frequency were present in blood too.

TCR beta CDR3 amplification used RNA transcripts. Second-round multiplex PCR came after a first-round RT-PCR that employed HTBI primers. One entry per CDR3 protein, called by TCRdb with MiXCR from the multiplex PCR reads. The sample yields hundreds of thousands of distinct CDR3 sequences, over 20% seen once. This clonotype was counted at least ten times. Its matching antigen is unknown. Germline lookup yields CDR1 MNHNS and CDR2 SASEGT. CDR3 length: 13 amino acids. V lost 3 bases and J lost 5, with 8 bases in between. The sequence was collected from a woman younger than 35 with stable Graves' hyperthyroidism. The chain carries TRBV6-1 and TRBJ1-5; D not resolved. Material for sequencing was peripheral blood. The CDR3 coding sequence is TGTGCCAGCAGTGATATGGGAGATCAGCCCCAGCATTTT. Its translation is CASSDMGDQPQHF.